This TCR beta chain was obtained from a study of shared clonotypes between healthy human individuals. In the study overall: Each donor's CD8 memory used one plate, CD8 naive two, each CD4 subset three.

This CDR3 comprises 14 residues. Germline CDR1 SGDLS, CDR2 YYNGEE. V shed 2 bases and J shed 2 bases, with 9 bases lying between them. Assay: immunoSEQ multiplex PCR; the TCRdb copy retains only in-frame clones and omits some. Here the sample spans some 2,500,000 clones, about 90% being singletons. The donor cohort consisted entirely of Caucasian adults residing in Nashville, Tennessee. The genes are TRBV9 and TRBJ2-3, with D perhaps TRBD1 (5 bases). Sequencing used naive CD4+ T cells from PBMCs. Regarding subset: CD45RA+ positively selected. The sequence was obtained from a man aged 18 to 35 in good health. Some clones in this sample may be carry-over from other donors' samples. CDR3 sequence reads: CASSVLTDTDTQYF. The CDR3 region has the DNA TGTGCCAGCAGCGTTTTGACAGACACAGATACGCAGTATTTT.